Below, 9 T cell receptor beta chains from the same sample are listed, as sequenced in a study of CD8 T cells in Susac syndrome. Random-hexamer reverse transcription was applied to about 0.5 to 1 ug RNA. In TCRdb, the immunoSEQ multiplex PCR reads were re-called with MiXCR into one record per CDR3 protein. The sample consists of 180,000 or so distinct CDR3 sequences, 90% to 95% of them appearing once. Source material: CD4+ T cells from PBMCs. These receptor sequences come from a human donor in good health.

The V call is TRBV3-1, the J call TRBJ1-2, with 7 bases fitting TRBD1. The CDR3 is 17 amino acids. Germline values: CDR1 LGHDT, CDR2 YNNKEL (reference sequence). The J segment lost 3 bases and the V segment lost 0 bases, leaving 10 bases of the junction unmatched. The CDR3, as DNA: TGTGCCAGCAGCCAAGACATGGCCACCGGGACAGACTATGGCTACACCTTC. Residues: CASSQDMATGTDYGYTF.

The V call is TRBV7-3, the J call TRBJ2-7; 11 nucleotides line up with TRBD1. CDR3 length: 15 residues. CDR1 is SGHTA and CDR2 is FQGTGA in the germline V gene. V trimming: 5 bases; J trimming: 6 bases; junction bases outside the gene matches: 9. CDR3 in DNA: TGTGCCAGCAGCCCCGAGGTCGGGACAGGGGGCGAGCAGTACTTC. Its protein product is CASSPEVGTGGEQYF.

The rearrangement joins TRBV20-1 to TRBJ1-1; 10 positions match TRBD1. Germline trimming cut 6 bases from V and 4 bases from J; bases unmatched to any gene: 8. CDR1 DFQATT and CDR2 SNEGSKA come from the germline V gene (reference sequence). The CDR3 has 14 amino acids. The CDR3 nucleotides read TGCAGTGCCACGGACAGGGGGGCCTCCACTGAAGCTTTCTTT. Its translation: CSATDRGASTEAFF.

This chain connects TRBV20-1 to TRBJ2-7, with a weak D call TRBD2 (5 bases). Trimming pared 3 bases from V and 5 bases from J, leaving 20 bases between. The CDR3 is 15 residues long. Germline V lookup: CDR1 DFQATT, CDR2 SNEGSKA (reference sequence). CDR3 sequence reads: CSASPGVERSHEQYF. The CDR3 coding sequence is TGCAGTGCTAGCCCCGGGGTAGAGCGGTCCCACGAGCAGTACTTC.

The V call is TRBV12-3 or TRBV12-4, the J call TRBJ1-2; the match to TRBD1 covers 9 bases. The CDR3 sequence is 14 residues long. The V gene end was trimmed by 5 bases and the J gene end by 5 bases; junction bases not matched to a gene: 6. The CDR3 spells CASSPGGTGYGYTF. The CDR3 bases are TGTGCCAGCAGTCCCGGGGGGACAGGGTATGGCTACACCTTC.

The rearrangement joins TRBV24-1 to TRBJ2-1, with 10 bases identical to TRBD2. Germline V lookup: CDR1 KGHDR, CDR2 SFDVKD. V shed 0 bases and J 6 bases; nucleotides not matched to a gene: 4. CDR3 length: 16 amino acids. The CDR3 protein is CATSDLSGGAFNEQFF. CDR3 bases: TGTGCCACCAGTGATTTGAGCGGGGGGGCGTTCAATGAGCAGTTCTTC.

The rearrangement uses TRBV11-2 and TRBJ2-7; 10 nucleotides match TRBD1. The CDR3 is 16 residues long. CDR1 SGHAT and CDR2 FQNNGV come from the germline V gene. The ends lost 5 bases at V and 2 bases at J; junction bases unmatched: 9. In DNA, the CDR3 is TGTGCCAGCAGCGCACTGCGGACAGGGGGGCCCTACGAGCAGTACTTC. Protein product: CASSALRTGGPYEQYF.

This sequence joins TRBV28 and TRBJ1-2; no definite D call. With 4 bases removed from V and 5 bases from J, the gap between germline ends came to 14 bases. The CDR3 consists of 14 residues. Per germline, CDR1 MDHEN and CDR2 SYDVKM. The CDR3 region is CASSSPSQSYGYTF. CDR3 sequence (DNA): TGTGCCAGCAGTTCACCGTCTCAGAGTTATGGCTACACCTTC.

The chain combines TRBV29-1 with TRBJ2-5; D may correspond to TRBD1 or TRBD2 (5 bases each). Trimming pared 6 bases from V and 4 bases from J, leaving 12 bases between. The germline V gene has CDR1 SQVTM and CDR2 ANQGSEA. This CDR3 has 12 residues. CDR3 DNA: TGCAGCGTCGTTGGGGGACGAGAGACCCAGTACTTC. This sequence encodes CSVVGGRETQYF.